A selection of T cell receptor beta chains follows, all from one sample in a study of beta chain features in type 1 diabetes. Sequencing used immunoSEQ multiplex PCR; TCRdb keeps in-frame clones, though not all of them. The table shows hundreds of thousands of clones, with over 10% occurring only once. Sequences were obtained from naive CD4+ T cells from blood. The receptors here all came from a man aged 18 to 30 with type 1 diabetes. The CDR3 runs from the conserved cysteine through the conserved F or W. The order of the fields is clone size, D gene, J gene, V gene, CDR3 protein, CDR3 DNA. A D gene is named only where the DNA matches it firmly. Expanded clones get a size class; other rows say once, few or many, or leave the size out.

>few|TRBD1|TRBJ1-2|TRBV2
CASSEQGGYGYTF
TGTGCCAGCAGTGAACAGGGGGGCTATGGCTACACCTTC
>few|TRBD1|TRBJ2-6|TRBV5-1
CASSLTPPDRAGANVLTF
TGCGCCAGCAGCTTGACACCACCCGACAGGGCCGGGGCCAACGTCCTGACTTTC
>few|TRBD1|TRBJ2-3|TRBV6-5
CASSYGTGGNLDTQYF
TGTGCCAGCAGTTACGGGACAGGGGGAAACTTAGATACGCAGTATTTT
>.|TRBD1|TRBJ2-5|TRBV7-9
CASSLWTGEEETQYF
TGTGCCAGCAGCTTATGGACAGGGGAGGAAGAGACCCAGTACTTC
>.|TRBD1|TRBJ2-3|TRBV5-4
CASSLVGTGRADTQYF
TGTGCCAGCAGCTTGGTTGGGACAGGGAGGGCAGATACGCAGTATTTT
>few|TRBD1|TRBJ2-1|TRBV9
CASSAPRGTGRVGEQFF
TGTGCCAGCAGCGCACCCCGGGGGACAGGGAGGGTTGGTGAGCAGTTCTTC
>few|.|TRBJ2-5|TRBV14
CASSQVGTQYF
TGTGCCAGCAGCCAAGTGGGGACCCAGTACTTC
>.|TRBD1|TRBJ1-1|TRBV15
CATSRVTGGTEAFF
TGTGCCACCAGCCGAGTGACAGGGGGCACTGAAGCTTTCTTT
>.|.|TRBJ1-4|TRBV30
CAWSVEEKLFF
TGTGCCTGGAGTGTAGAGGAAAAACTGTTTTTT
>.|TRBD1|TRBJ2-1|TRBV14
CASSQDSWGQLAYNEQFF
TGTGCCAGCAGCCAGGACTCGTGGGGACAGTTAGCTTACAATGAGCAGTTCTTC
>.|.|TRBJ1-5|TRBV10-3
CAISGGPNQPQHF
TGTGCCATCAGTGGAGGCCCCAATCAGCCCCAGCATTTT
>.|TRBD1|TRBJ1-2|TRBV29-1
CSVATGTGVAAGYTF
TGCAGCGTTGCAACCGGGACAGGGGTAGCGGCTGGCTACACCTTC
>few|TRBD1|TRBJ1-5|TRBV2
CASSRQGASNQPQHF
TGTGCCAGCAGTCGACAGGGGGCGAGCAATCAGCCCCAGCATTTT
>few|.|TRBJ1-1|TRBV30
CAWSIGGNTEAFF
TGTGCCTGGAGTATTGGGGGGAACACTGAAGCTTTCTTT
>.|TRBD2|TRBJ2-3|TRBV9
CASSPHVGLAGGPPGADTQYF
TGTGCCAGCAGCCCCCACGTGGGACTAGCGGGGGGGCCACCGGGCGCAGATACGCAGTATTTT
>.|.|TRBJ2-3|TRBV14
CASSQSADTQYF
TGTGCCAGCAGCCAGTCCGCGGATACGCAGTATTTT
>.|.|TRBJ1-1|TRBV25-1
CASSEWRKPEAFF
TGTGCCAGCAGTGAATGGAGGAAACCAGAAGCTTTCTTT
>.|.|TRBJ2-1|TRBV5-6
CASSWVTGVYNEQFF
TGTGCCAGCAGCTGGGTGACGGGGGTCTACAATGAGCAGTTCTTC
>.|.|TRBJ2-2|TRBV30
CAWGKNGGLPSGELFF
TGTGCCTGGGGCAAAAATGGGGGACTCCCGTCCGGGGAGCTGTTTTTT
>.|TRBD1|TRBJ1-1|TRBV2
CASRAGGTEAFF
TGTGCCAGCAGGGCAGGGGGGACTGAAGCTTTCTTT
>once|TRBD2|TRBJ2-1|TRBV5-1
CASSPSGGAPYNEQFF
TGCGCCAGCAGTCCTAGCGGGGGGGCCCCTTACAATGAGCAGTTCTTC
>few|.|TRBJ2-7|TRBV20-1
CSARDIGPQYF
TGCAGTGCTAGAGATATAGGGCCACAGTACTTC
>.|TRBD1|TRBJ1-5|TRBV29-1
CSVAGGRNQPQHF
TGCAGCGTTGCAGGGGGCCGGAATCAGCCCCAGCATTTT
>.|.|TRBJ2-1|TRBV5-6
CASSRDPHNEQFF
TGTGCCAGCAGCCGGGACCCCCACAATGAGCAGTTCTTC
>.|TRBD2|TRBJ2-1|TRBV7-2
CASSVAGGPYNEQFF
TGTGCCAGCAGCGTAGCGGGGGGCCCATACAATGAGCAGTTCTTC
>few|TRBD2|TRBJ2-1|TRBV19
CASRLAGSNEQFF
TGTGCGAGTAGACTAGCGGGGTCCAATGAGCAGTTCTTC
>few|.|TRBJ2-4|TRBV5-4
CASSLGGLAKNIQYF
TGTGCCAGCAGCTTGGGGGGGCTAGCCAAAAACATTCAGTACTTC
>.|.|TRBJ2-7|TRBV19
CAVSRTVTSYEQYF
TGTGCCGTCAGCAGGACAGTGACTTCCTACGAGCAGTACTTC
>.|TRBD1|TRBJ1-4|TRBV29-1
CSVGQGDRKLFF
TGCAGCGTCGGACAGGGGGACCGAAAACTGTTTTTT
>.|.|TRBJ1-5|TRBV2
CASSARADQPQHF
TGTGCCAGCAGTGCGCGGGCCGATCAGCCCCAGCATTTT
>few|.|TRBJ1-6|TRBV7-8
CASSPLGSPLHF
TGTGCCAGCAGCCCGCTGGGGTCACCCCTCCACTTT
>.|TRBD2|TRBJ2-1|TRBV29-1
CSHATPGGPSNEQFF
TGCAGCCATGCCACCCCGGGGGGGCCAAGCAATGAGCAGTTCTTC
>.|.|TRBJ1-5|TRBV19
CASSIAAYRSNQPQHF
TGTGCCAGTAGTATAGCGGCTTATCGGAGCAATCAGCCCCAGCATTTT
>.|.|TRBJ2-5|TRBV7-7
CASSLGQFQETQYF
TGTGCCAGCAGCTTAGGACAGTTCCAAGAGACCCAGTACTTC
>.|.|TRBJ2-7|TRBV2
CASRMESYEQYF
TGTGCCAGCAGGATGGAGTCCTACGAGCAGTACTTC
>few|.|TRBJ2-5|TRBV28
CASSLETQYF
TGTGCCAGCAGTTTGGAGACCCAGTACTTC
>few|.|TRBJ1-5|TRBV30
CACARDGNQPQHF
TGTGCCTGTGCCAGGGATGGCAATCAGCCCCAGCATTTT
>.|.|TRBJ1-4|TRBV7-6
CASSPGGGEKLFF
TGTGCCAGCAGCCCCGGGGGGGGCGAAAAACTGTTTTTT
>.|TRBD1|TRBJ2-2|TRBV7-2
CASSLYRGNTGELFF
TGTGCCAGCAGCTTGTACAGGGGGAACACCGGGGAGCTGTTTTTT
>.|TRBD2|TRBJ2-5|TRBV7-2
CASSRGRRGAQETQYF
TGTGCCAGCAGCCGAGGCCGGCGGGGGGCGCAAGAGACCCAGTACTTC
>.|.|TRBJ2-2|TRBV25-1
CASSEHFGGELFF
TGTGCCAGCAGTGAACACTTCGGAGGAGAGCTGTTTTTT
>few|.|TRBJ2-4|TRBV2
CASSVQGEDKNIQYF
TGTGCCAGCAGTGTCCAGGGGGAGGACAAAAACATTCAGTACTTC
>few|.|TRBJ2-3|TRBV4-1
CASSQNEPYTDTQYF
TGCGCCAGCAGCCAAAATGAGCCCTACACAGATACGCAGTATTTT
>few|.|TRBJ1-1|TRBV5-1
CASSYQGSVNTEAFF
TGCGCCAGCAGCTACCAGGGGTCCGTGAACACTGAAGCTTTCTTT
>.|TRBD1|TRBJ2-4|TRBV27
CARLRDREVRRVGENIQYF
TGTGCCAGGCTCCGGGACAGGGAGGTCCGACGCGTGGGCGAAAACATTCAGTACTTC
>few|.|TRBJ1-2|TRBV30
CAWSAVSGGYGYTF
TGTGCCTGGAGCGCAGTGTCTGGGGGCTATGGCTACACCTTC
>few|.|TRBJ1-5|TRBV6-5
CASSYSMDRDQPQHF
TGTGCCAGCAGTTACTCGATGGACAGAGATCAGCCCCAGCATTTT
>.|.|TRBJ2-2|TRBV5-4
CASHSEVAGELFF
TGTGCCAGCCATTCTGAGGTGGCCGGGGAGCTGTTTTTT
>.|.|TRBJ2-7|TRBV19
CASSIVGRDHEQYF
TGTGCCAGTAGTATAGTTGGCAGGGACCACGAGCAGTACTTC
>few|.|TRBJ2-7|TRBV6-5
CASGRLHHEQYF
TGTGCCAGCGGCCGACTCCACCACGAGCAGTACTTC
>.|.|TRBJ2-7|TRBV20-1
CSVSRDEQYF
TGCAGTGTTAGTCGGGACGAGCAGTACTTC
>.|TRBD1|TRBJ1-6|TRBV2
CASGPGQGNSPLHF
TGTGCCAGCGGACCGGGACAGGGGAATTCACCCCTCCACTTT
>.|.|TRBJ1-1|TRBV2
CASSALTDTEAFF
TGTGCCAGCAGCGCTTTGACCGACACTGAAGCTTTCTTT
>.|.|TRBJ2-7|TRBV27
CASTKNYEQYF
TGTGCCAGCACCAAAAATTACGAGCAGTACTTC
>few|TRBD1|TRBJ1-1|TRBV30
CAWSSGGVAEAFF
TGTGCCTGGAGTTCAGGGGGTGTCGCTGAAGCTTTCTTT
>few|.|TRBJ1-1|TRBV27
CASSLLGNTEAFF
TGTGCCAGCAGTTTACTGGGGAACACTGAAGCTTTCTTT
>.|.|TRBJ2-7|TRBV29-1
CSVVGPGGYEQYF
TGCAGCGTTGTAGGACCCGGGGGCTACGAGCAGTACTTC
>.|.|TRBJ1-1|TRBV7-7
CASSSQMNTEAFF
TGTGCTAGCAGCTCTCAGATGAACACTGAAGCTTTCTTT
>.|.|TRBJ2-5|TRBV5-1
CASSPGWEQETQYF
TGCGCCAGCAGCCCTGGGTGGGAACAAGAGACCCAGTACTTC